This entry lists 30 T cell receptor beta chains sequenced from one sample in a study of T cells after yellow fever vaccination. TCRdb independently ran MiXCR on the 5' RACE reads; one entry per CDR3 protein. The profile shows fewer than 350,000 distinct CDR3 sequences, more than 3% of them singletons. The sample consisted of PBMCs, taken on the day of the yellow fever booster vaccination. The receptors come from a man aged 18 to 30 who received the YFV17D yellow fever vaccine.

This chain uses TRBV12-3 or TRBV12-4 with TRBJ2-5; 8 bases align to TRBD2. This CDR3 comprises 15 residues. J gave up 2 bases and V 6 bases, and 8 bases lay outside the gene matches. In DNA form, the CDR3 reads TGTGCCAGCAGCCCCTTTGAGCGGGGGCAAGAGACCCAGTACTTC. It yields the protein CASSPFERGQETQYF.

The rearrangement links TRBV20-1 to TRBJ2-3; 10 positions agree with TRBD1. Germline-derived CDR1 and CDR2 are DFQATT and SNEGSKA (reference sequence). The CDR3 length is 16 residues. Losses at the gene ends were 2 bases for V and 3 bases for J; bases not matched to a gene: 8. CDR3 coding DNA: TGCAGTGCTAGAAATGCCGGGACAGGGGTTACAGATACGCAGTATTTT. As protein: CSARNAGTGVTDTQYF.

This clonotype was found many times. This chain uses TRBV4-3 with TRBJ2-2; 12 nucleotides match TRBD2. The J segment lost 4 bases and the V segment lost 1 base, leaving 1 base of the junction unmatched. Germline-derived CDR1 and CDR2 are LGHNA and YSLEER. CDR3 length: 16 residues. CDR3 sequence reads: CASSQGTSGVTGELFF. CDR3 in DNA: TGCGCCAGCAGCCAAGGGACTAGCGGGGTCACCGGGGAGCTGTTTTTT.

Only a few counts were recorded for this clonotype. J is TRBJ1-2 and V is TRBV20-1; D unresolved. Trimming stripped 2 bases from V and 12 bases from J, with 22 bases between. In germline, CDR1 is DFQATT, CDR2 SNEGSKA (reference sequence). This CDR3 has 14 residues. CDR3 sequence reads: CSARKQTGSKVNTF. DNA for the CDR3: TGCAGTGCTAGAAAACAGACCGGGAGTAAGGTTAACACCTTC.

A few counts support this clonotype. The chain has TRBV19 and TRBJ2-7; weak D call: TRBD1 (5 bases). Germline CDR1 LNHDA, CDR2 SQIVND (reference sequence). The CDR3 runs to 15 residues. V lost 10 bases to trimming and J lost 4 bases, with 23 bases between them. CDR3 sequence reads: CATKFEDTGPYEQYF. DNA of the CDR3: TGTGCCACCAAGTTCGAGGACACTGGGCCGTACGAGCAGTACTTC.

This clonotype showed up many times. CDR3 protein: CASSSAQETQYF. The CDR3 DNA follows: TGTGCCAGCAGTTCCGCTCAAGAGACCCAGTACTTC. The chain joins TRBV27 to TRBJ2-5; D is uncertain. The CDR3 spans 12 residues. V was pared by 4 bases and J by 2 bases, with 5 bases between. The germline V gene encodes CDR1 MNHEY and CDR2 SMNVEV (reference sequence).

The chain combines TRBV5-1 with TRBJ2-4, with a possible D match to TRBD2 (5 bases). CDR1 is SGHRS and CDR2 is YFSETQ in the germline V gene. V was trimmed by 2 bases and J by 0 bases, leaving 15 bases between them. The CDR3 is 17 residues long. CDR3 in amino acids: CASSLAPADLAKNIQYF. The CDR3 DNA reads TGCGCCAGCAGCTTAGCGCCAGCGGACCTAGCCAAAAACATTCAGTACTTC. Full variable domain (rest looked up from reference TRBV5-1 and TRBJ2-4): KAGVTQTPRYLIKTRGQQVTLSCSPISGHRSVSWYQQTPGQGLQFLFEYFSETQRNKGNFPGRFSGRQFSNSRSEMNVSTLELGDSALYLCASSLAPADLAKNIQYFGAGTRLSVL.

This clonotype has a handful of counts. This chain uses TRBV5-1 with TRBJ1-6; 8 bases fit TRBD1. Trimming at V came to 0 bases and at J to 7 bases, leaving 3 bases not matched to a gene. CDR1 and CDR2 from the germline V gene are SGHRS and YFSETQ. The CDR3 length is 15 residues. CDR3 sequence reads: CASSLEQGGNSPLHF. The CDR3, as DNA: TGCGCCAGCAGCTTGGAACAGGGGGGGAATTCACCCCTCCACTTT.

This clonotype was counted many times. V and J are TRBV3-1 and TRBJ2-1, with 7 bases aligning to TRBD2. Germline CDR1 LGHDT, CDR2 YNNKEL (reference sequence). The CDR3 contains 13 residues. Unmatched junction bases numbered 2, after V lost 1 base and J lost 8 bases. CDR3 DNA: TGTGCCAGCAGCCAAGGGGACTATTATGAGCAGTTCTTC. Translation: CASSQGDYYEQFF.

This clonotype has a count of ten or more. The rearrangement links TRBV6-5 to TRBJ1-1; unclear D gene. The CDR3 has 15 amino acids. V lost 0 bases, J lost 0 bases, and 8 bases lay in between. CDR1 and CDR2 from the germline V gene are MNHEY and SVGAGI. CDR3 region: CASSYSGRLNTEAFF. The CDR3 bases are TGTGCCAGCAGTTACTCCGGGAGATTGAACACTGAAGCTTTCTTT.

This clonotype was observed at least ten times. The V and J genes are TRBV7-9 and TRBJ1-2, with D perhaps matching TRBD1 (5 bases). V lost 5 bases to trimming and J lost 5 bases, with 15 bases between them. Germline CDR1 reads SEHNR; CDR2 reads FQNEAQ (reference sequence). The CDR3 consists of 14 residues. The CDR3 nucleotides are TGTGCCAGCAGCCGGGTCGGGGCTTGGTATGGCTACACCTTC. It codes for CASSRVGAWYGYTF.

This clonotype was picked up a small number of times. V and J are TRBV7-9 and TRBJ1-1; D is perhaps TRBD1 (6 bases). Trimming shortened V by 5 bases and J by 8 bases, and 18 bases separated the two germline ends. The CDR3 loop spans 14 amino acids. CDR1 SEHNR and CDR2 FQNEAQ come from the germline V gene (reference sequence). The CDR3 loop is CASSPLTGYVEAFF. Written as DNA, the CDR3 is TGTGCCAGCAGCCCGCTGACAGGATACGTCGAAGCTTTCTTT.

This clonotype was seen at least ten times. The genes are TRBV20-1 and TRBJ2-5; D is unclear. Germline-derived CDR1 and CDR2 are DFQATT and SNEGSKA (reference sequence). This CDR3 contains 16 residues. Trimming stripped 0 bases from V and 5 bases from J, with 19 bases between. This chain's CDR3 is CSARDSASRDWETQYF. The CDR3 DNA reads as TGCAGTGCTAGAGATTCTGCTTCGCGCGATTGGGAGACCCAGTACTTC.

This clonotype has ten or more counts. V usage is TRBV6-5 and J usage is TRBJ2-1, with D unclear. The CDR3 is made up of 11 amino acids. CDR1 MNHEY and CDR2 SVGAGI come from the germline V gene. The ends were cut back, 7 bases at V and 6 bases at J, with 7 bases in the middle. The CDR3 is CASIEANEQFF. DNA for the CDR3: TGTGCCAGCATAGAGGCCAATGAGCAGTTCTTC.

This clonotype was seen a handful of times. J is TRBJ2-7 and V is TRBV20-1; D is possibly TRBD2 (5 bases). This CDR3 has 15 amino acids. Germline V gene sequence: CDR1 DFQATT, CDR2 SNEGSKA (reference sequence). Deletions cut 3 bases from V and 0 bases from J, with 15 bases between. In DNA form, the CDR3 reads TGCAGTGCTAGGGCCGCCGGGGTTAGCTCCTACGAGCAGTACGTC. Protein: CSARAAGVSSYEQYV.

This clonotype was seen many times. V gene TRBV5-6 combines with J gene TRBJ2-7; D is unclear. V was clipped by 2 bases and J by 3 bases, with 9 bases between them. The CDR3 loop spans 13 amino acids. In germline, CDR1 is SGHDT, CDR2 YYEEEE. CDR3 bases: TGTGCCAGCAGCTTTGAGAGGTTCTACGAGCAGTACTTC. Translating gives CASSFERFYEQYF. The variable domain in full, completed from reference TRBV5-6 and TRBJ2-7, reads DAGVTQSPTHLIKTRGQQVTLRCSPKSGHDTVSWYQQALGQGPQFIFQYYEEEERQRGNFPDRFSGHQFPNYSSELNVNALLLGDSALYLCASSFERFYEQYFGPGTRLTVT.

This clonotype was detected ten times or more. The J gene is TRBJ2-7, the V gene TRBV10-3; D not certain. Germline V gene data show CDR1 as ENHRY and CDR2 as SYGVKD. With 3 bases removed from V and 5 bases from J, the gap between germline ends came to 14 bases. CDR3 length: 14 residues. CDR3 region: CAISDRGSYDEQYF. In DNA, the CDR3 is TGTGCCATCAGTGATAGAGGATCCTACGACGAGCAGTACTTC.

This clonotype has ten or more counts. The CDR3 here is CASSSAVLHEQYV. The CDR3 DNA sequence: TGTGCCAGCAGTTCGGCCGTTTTACACGAGCAGTACGTC. This sequence joins TRBV28 and TRBJ2-7; D is unresolved. Germline V gene lookup returns CDR1 MDHEN and CDR2 SYDVKM. V gave up 4 bases and J gave up 5 bases, with 12 bases separating them. The CDR3 is 13 amino acids.

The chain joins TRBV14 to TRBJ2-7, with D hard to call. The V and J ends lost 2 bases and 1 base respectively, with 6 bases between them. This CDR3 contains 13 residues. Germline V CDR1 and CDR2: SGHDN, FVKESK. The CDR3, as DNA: TGTGCCAGCAGCCAAATCCAGTCCTACGAGCAGTACTTC. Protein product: CASSQIQSYEQYF.

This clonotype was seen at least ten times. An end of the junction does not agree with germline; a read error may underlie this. The CDR3 spells CASSVPPGLKDF. The CDR3 DNA reads TGTGCCAGCAGCGTGCCACCGGGACTAAAGGACTTC. This chain joins TRBV7-2 and TRBJ2-5; 7 nucleotides align to TRBD2. Germline CDR1 and CDR2: SGHTA and FQGNSA. The CDR3 is 12 residues long.

In DNA, the CDR3 is TGTGCCAGCGGACTAACGGGGGCCCCGGAGGGCGAGCAGTACTTC. The encoded protein is CASGLTGAPEGEQYF. The V call is TRBV7-2, the J call TRBJ2-7; possibly TRBD1 or TRBD2 for D (6 bases each). The CDR3 covers 15 residues. CDR1 and CDR2 (germline): SGHTA, FQGNSA. V lost 8 bases to trimming and J lost 6 bases, with 23 bases between them. The variable domain in full, completed from reference TRBV7-2 and TRBJ2-7, reads GAGVSQSPSNKVTEKGKDVELRCDPISGHTALYWYRQSLGQGLEFLIYFQGNSAPDKSGLPSDRFSAERTGGSVSTLTIQRTQQEDSAVYLCASGLTGAPEGEQYFGPGTRLTVT.

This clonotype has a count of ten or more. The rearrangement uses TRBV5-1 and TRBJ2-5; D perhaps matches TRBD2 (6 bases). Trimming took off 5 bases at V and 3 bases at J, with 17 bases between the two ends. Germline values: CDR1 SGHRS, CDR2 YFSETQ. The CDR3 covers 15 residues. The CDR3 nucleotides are TGCGCCAGCAGTCCTCCTGGGGGAGGAGAAGAGACCCAGTACTTC. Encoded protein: CASSPPGGGEETQYF.

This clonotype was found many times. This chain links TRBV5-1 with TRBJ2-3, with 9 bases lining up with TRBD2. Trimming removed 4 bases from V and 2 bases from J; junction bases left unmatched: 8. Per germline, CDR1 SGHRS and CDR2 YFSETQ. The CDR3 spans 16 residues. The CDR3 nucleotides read TGCGCCAGCAGCCCTCCGACTAGCGGAACCACAGATACGCAGTATTTT. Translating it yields CASSPPTSGTTDTQYF.

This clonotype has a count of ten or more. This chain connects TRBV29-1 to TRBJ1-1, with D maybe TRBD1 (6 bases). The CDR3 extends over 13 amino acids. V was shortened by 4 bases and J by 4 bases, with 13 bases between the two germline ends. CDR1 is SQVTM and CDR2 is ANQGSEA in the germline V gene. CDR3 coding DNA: TGCAGCGTTGTAGGTCAGGGGAGCACTGAAGCTTTCTTT. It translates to CSVVGQGSTEAFF.

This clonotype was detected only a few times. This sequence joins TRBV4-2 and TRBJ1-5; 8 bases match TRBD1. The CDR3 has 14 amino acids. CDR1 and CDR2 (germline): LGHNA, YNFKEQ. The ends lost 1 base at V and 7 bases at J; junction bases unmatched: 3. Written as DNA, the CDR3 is TGTGCCAGCAGCCAAGTGACAGGGGACCAGCCCCAGCATTTT. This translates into CASSQVTGDQPQHF.

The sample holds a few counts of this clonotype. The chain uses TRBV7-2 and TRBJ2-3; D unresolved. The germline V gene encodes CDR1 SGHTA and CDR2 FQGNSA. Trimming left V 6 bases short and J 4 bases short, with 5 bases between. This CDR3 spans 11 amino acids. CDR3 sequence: CASRIADTQYF. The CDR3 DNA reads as TGTGCCAGCAGGATCGCAGATACGCAGTATTTT. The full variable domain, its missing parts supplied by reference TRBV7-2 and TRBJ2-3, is GAGVSQSPSNKVTEKGKDVELRCDPISGHTALYWYRQSLGQGLEFLIYFQGNSAPDKSGLPSDRFSAERTGGSVSTLTIQRTQQEDSAVYLCASRIADTQYFGPGTRLTVL.

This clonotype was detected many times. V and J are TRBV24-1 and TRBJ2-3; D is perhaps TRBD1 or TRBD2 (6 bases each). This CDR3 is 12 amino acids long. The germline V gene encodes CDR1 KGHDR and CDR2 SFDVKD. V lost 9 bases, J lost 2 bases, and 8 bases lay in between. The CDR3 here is CATGGLTDTQYF. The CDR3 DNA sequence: TGTGCCACCGGGGGGCTCACAGATACGCAGTATTTT.

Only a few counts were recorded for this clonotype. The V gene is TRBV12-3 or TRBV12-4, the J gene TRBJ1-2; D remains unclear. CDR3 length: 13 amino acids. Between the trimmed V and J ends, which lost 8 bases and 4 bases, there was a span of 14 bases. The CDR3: CASSWEGSYGYTF. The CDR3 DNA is TGTGCCAGCTCGTGGGAGGGCAGCTATGGCTACACCTTC.

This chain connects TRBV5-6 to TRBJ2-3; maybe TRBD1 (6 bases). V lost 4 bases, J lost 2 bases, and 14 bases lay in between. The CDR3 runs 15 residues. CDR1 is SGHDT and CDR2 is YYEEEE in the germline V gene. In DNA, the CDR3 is TGTGCCAGCAGCCGGTGGGGACAAAACACAGATACGCAGTATTTT. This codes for CASSRWGQNTDTQYF.

The CDR3 DNA is TGCGCCAGCAGCTCGGGGACTAGCGGGGGATTGGGAGAAGAGACCCAGTACTTC. Protein sequence: CASSSGTSGGLGEETQYF. The V and J genes are TRBV5-1 and TRBJ2-5, with 14 bases fitting TRBD2. This CDR3 is built from 18 residues. CDR1 and CDR2 from the germline V gene are SGHRS and YFSETQ. Unmatched junction bases numbered 10, after V lost 3 bases and J lost 3 bases.